Below, 27 T cell receptor beta chains from the same sample are listed, as sequenced in a study of long-term antiretroviral therapy in people with HIV. Runs used v3.0 of the immunoSEQ assay and were done at survey level. Generated by immunoSEQ multiplex PCR, the TCRdb table keeps only in-frame clones and is missing some. Of fewer than 45,000 clones in the sample, around 85% were seen once. The specimen was unsorted PBMCs, collected 2.2 years after starting antiretroviral therapy. The receptors come from a man aged 18 to 35 with HIV.

V usage is TRBV2 and J usage is TRBJ2-5; a weak D match, TRBD1 (6 bases). V was shortened by 7 bases and J by 1 base, with 10 bases between the two germline ends. The CDR3 loop spans 13 amino acids. Germline V gene sequence: CDR1 SNHLY, CDR2 FYNNEI. CDR3 sequence (DNA): TGTGCCAGCACTCGACAGGTCCAAGAGACCCAGTACTTC. Translating gives CASTRQVQETQYF.

J is TRBJ2-3 and V is TRBV2, with TRBD2 matching over 13 bases. V shed 10 bases, J shed 3 bases, and the junction held 10 bases outside the gene matches. CDR3 length: 16 residues. CDR1 and CDR2 (germline): SNHLY, FYNNEI. The CDR3, as DNA: TGTGCCACTTTGATTCCGGGACTAGCGGGAACAGATACGCAGTATTTT. Translating gives CATLIPGLAGTDTQYF.

The chain is built from TRBV5-6 and TRBJ2-7; perhaps D is TRBD1 or TRBD2 (6 bases each). CDR1 is SGHDT, CDR2 YYEEEE, per germline. The germline V and J ends were trimmed by 0 bases and 4 bases, with 11 bases remaining between them. The CDR3 consists of 14 residues. CDR3: CASSLGRGLYEQYF. Here the CDR3 DNA reads TGTGCCAGCAGCTTGGGACGGGGGCTTTACGAGCAGTACTTC.

V and J are TRBV11-2 and TRBJ2-5; D is unresolved. Per the germline V gene, CDR1 is SGHAT and CDR2 is FQNNGV. This CDR3 contains 13 residues. With 4 bases removed from V and 5 bases from J, the gap between germline ends came to 11 bases. The CDR3, as DNA: TGTGCCAGCAGCTCGTCGGTACGGGAGACCCAGTACTTC. Residues: CASSSSVRETQYF. The whole variable domain, filled in from reference TRBV11-2 and TRBJ2-5, reads EAGVAQSPRYKIIEKRQSVAFWCNPISGHATLYWYQQILGQGPKLLIQFQNNGVVDDSQLPKDRFSAERLKGVDSTLKIQPAKLEDSAVYLCASSSSVRETQYFGPGTRLLVL.

The chain combines TRBV19 with TRBJ1-2; 7 nucleotides line up with TRBD1. This CDR3 region has 15 residues. V lost 2 bases and J lost 4; bases outside the gene matches: 7. The germline CDR1 and CDR2 sequences are LNHDA and SQIVND (reference sequence). The CDR3 DNA sequence: TGTGCCAGTAGTATAACGTGGGGGACAGCCTATGGCTACACCTTC. Amino acids: CASSITWGTAYGYTF.

The gene calls are TRBV13 and TRBJ2-1; 16 bases are shared with TRBD2. The CDR3 has 16 residues. Germline CDR1 PRHDT, CDR2 FYEKMQ (reference sequence). Germline trimming cut 4 bases from V and 8 bases from J; bases unmatched to any gene: 5. The CDR3 sequence: CASSSGLAGGLDEQFF. The CDR3 DNA sequence: TGTGCCAGCAGCTCGGGACTAGCGGGAGGGTTGGATGAGCAGTTCTTC.

This clone has only a few counts. The V and J genes are TRBV19 and TRBJ1-5; D gene unclear. The V gene's germline CDR1 is LNHDA and CDR2 SQIVND (reference sequence). The CDR3 loop spans 14 amino acids. V dropped 1 base and J dropped 4 bases, with 8 bases sitting between them. The CDR3 sequence is CASSIGSSNQPQHF. The CDR3 nucleotides read TGTGCCAGTAGTATAGGAAGCAGTAATCAGCCCCAGCATTTT.

V and J are TRBV30 and TRBJ1-3, with D possibly being TRBD1 (5 bases). The CDR3 covers 14 residues. Germline V gene data show CDR1 as GTSNPN and CDR2 as SVGIG (reference sequence). The V end lost 0 bases, the J end lost 0 bases, and 6 bases lay between the germline ends. CDR3 nucleotide sequence: TGTGCCTGGAGTGTAGGGGTCTCTGGAAACACCATATATTTT. Its protein product is CAWSVGVSGNTIYF.

The gene calls are TRBV2 and TRBJ1-3, with 12 bases identical to TRBD1. V shed 7 bases, J shed 4 bases, and the junction held 5 bases outside the gene matches. This CDR3 has 15 amino acids. Per germline, CDR1 SNHLY and CDR2 FYNNEI. The DNA for the CDR3 is TGTGCCAGCAACCGGGACAGGGGGCCGGGAAACACCATATATTTT. Its translation: CASNRDRGPGNTIYF.

V usage is TRBV18 and J usage is TRBJ2-7, with TRBD1 matching 7 bases. The V gene end was trimmed by 3 bases and the J gene end by 5 bases; junction bases not matched to a gene: 16. The CDR3 consists of 17 residues. CDR1 is KGHSH, CDR2 LQKENI, per germline. Here the CDR3 reads CASSPTVIPDRRDEQYF. The CDR3 DNA reads TGTGCCAGCTCACCGACAGTTATACCGGACAGGCGAGACGAGCAGTACTTC.

The chain is built from TRBV19 and TRBJ2-7; a possible D gene is TRBD1 (6 bases). This CDR3 spans 16 amino acids. Between the trimmed V and J ends, which lost 3 bases and 2 bases, there was a span of 17 bases. CDR1 and CDR2 from the germline V gene are LNHDA and SQIVND (reference sequence). CDR3 sequence reads: CASSMGRGVFAYEQYF. The CDR3 bases are TGTGCCAGTAGTATGGGCAGGGGCGTATTTGCCTACGAGCAGTACTTC.

The J gene is TRBJ2-6, the V gene TRBV7-3; no firm D call. The CDR3 is made up of 16 amino acids. V was trimmed by 5 bases and J by 3 bases, leaving 14 bases between them. Germline V gene data show CDR1 as SGHTA and CDR2 as FQGTGA. This CDR3 is CASSPSSPLGANVLTF. The CDR3 DNA is TGTGCCAGCAGCCCCTCGAGTCCTCTTGGGGCCAACGTCCTGACTTTC. Full variable domain (rest looked up from reference TRBV7-3 and TRBJ2-6): GAGVSQTPSNKVTEKGKYVELRCDPISGHTALYWYRQSLGQGPEFLIYFQGTGAADDSGLPNDRFFAVRPEGSVSTLKIQRTERGDSAVYLCASSPSSPLGANVLTFGAGSRLTVL.

The chain recombines TRBV20-1 with TRBJ1-1; D call uncertain. The V end was cut by 6 bases, the J end by 7 bases, with 12 bases between. The germline V gene has CDR1 DFQATT and CDR2 SNEGSKA (reference sequence). The CDR3 totals 11 residues. The CDR3 DNA reads TGCAGTGCCCCCCTAATGCTTGAAGCTTTCTTT. Protein sequence: CSAPLMLEAFF.

This clone appeared a few times. The V call is TRBV27, the J call TRBJ2-5; D unclear. Germline CDR1 reads MNHEY; CDR2 reads SMNVEV (reference sequence). The CDR3 extends over 13 amino acids. V lost 5 bases to trimming and J lost 2 bases, with 9 bases between them. Here the CDR3 reads CASSPRWQETQYF. The DNA of the CDR3 is TGTGCCAGCAGTCCAAGGTGGCAAGAGACCCAGTACTTC.

The rearrangement links TRBV20-1 to TRBJ2-5, with unresolved D. The V end lost 4 bases, the J end lost 5 bases, and 5 bases lay between the germline ends. Germline V lookup: CDR1 DFQATT, CDR2 SNEGSKA (reference sequence). This CDR3 has 10 amino acids. The CDR3 coding sequence is TGCAGTGCTAAGTCGGAGACCCAGTACTTC. As protein: CSAKSETQYF.

The rearrangement joins TRBV7-9 to TRBJ1-4, with 10 nucleotides matching TRBD1. V lost 3 bases and J lost 4; bases outside the gene matches: 11. The CDR3 is 18 amino acids. Germline V lookup: CDR1 SEHNR, CDR2 FQNEAQ (reference sequence). CDR3 region: CASSFTVGQGRLNEKLFF. The CDR3 DNA is TGTGCCAGCAGCTTCACGGTGGGACAGGGGCGACTTAATGAAAAACTGTTTTTT.

The V and J genes are TRBV18 and TRBJ1-5, with 7 bases that match TRBD1. There are 14 residues in the CDR3. Germline V gene data show CDR1 as KGHSH and CDR2 as LQKENI. The trim removed 4 bases at V and 3 bases at J, leaving 3 bases unmatched. CDR3 loop: CASSLQGLNQPQHF. DNA for the CDR3: TGTGCCAGCTCACTACAGGGGCTCAATCAGCCCCAGCATTTT.

The chain couples TRBV19 to TRBJ1-1; D is undetermined. V was clipped by 9 bases and J by 3 bases, with 26 bases between them. Germline values: CDR1 LNHDA, CDR2 SQIVND (reference sequence). CDR3 size: 17 residues. In nucleotides, the CDR3 is TGTGCCAGCTTAGGACCAGGACTACTCATTCGGGACACTGAAGCTTTCTTT. It specifies CASLGPGLLIRDTEAFF.

The chain recombines TRBV6-5 with TRBJ1-5; D unclear. CDR1 and CDR2 (germline): MNHEY, SVGAGI. The CDR3 runs 15 residues. V was pared by 6 bases and J by 5 bases, with 17 bases between. DNA of the CDR3: TGTGCCAGCAGAAATAGCGGCGGTTTCGATCAGCCCCAGCATTTT. Amino acid sequence: CASRNSGGFDQPQHF.

This chain uses TRBV18 with TRBJ2-3, with 7 nucleotides matching TRBD1. J was trimmed by 2 bases and V by 0 bases; bases with no gene match: 2. This CDR3 is built from 15 residues. The germline V gene has CDR1 KGHSH and CDR2 LQKENI. The CDR3 here is CASSPPTGSTDTQYF. The CDR3 coding sequence is TGTGCCAGCTCACCACCGACAGGGTCCACAGATACGCAGTATTTT.

The CDR3: CASRGGPVGNTIYF. The CDR3, as DNA: TGTGCCAGCAGGGGGGGACCCGTCGGAAACACCATATATTTT. The chain combines TRBV27 with TRBJ1-3; perhaps TRBD1 as D (5 bases). Germline CDR1 is MNHEY and CDR2 is SMNVEV (reference sequence). Trimming removed 6 bases at V and 4 bases at J, with 13 bases between. The CDR3 runs 14 residues.

The rearrangement uses TRBV28 and TRBJ1-2; possibly TRBD1 for D (5 bases). CDR3 length: 12 amino acids. V lost 3 bases to trimming and J lost 7 bases, with 9 bases between them. Germline CDR1 reads MDHEN; CDR2 reads SYDVKM. CDR3: CASSFGASGYTF. In DNA form, the CDR3 reads TGTGCCAGCAGTTTCGGGGCGAGTGGCTACACCTTC.

The CDR3, as DNA: TGTGCCAGCATGGGACAGGGGGCGTGGGAGCAGTACTTC. Its protein is CASMGQGAWEQYF. V and J are TRBV13 and TRBJ2-7; 12 bases are shared with TRBD1. Trimming took 7 bases from V and 7 from J; bases not matched to a gene: 5. The CDR3 is made up of 13 amino acids. Germline CDR1 PRHDT, CDR2 FYEKMQ (reference sequence).

This CDR3 reads CASSLGRANTGELFF. The CDR3 DNA reads TGTGCCAGCAGCTTGGGCAGGGCGAACACCGGGGAGCTGTTTTTT. The rearrangement links TRBV5-4 to TRBJ2-2; the D gene is possibly TRBD1 (5 bases). CDR3 length: 15 residues. The germline gives CDR1 SGHNT, CDR2 YYREEE (reference sequence). The germline V and J ends were trimmed by 0 bases and 0 bases, with 6 bases remaining between them.

The gene calls are TRBV7-3 and TRBJ2-1; 8 nucleotides agree with TRBD2. J was trimmed by 10 bases and V by 5 bases; bases with no gene match: 4. The CDR3 extends over 12 amino acids. Germline-derived CDR1 and CDR2 are SGHTA and FQGTGA. CDR3 sequence reads: CASSLPGGEQFF. The DNA of the CDR3 is TGTGCCAGCAGCCTCCCGGGAGGGGAGCAGTTCTTC.

The J gene is TRBJ1-4, the V gene TRBV5-1; unclear D gene. CDR1 SGHRS and CDR2 YFSETQ come from the germline V gene. CDR3 length: 14 residues. The V gene lost 3 bases and the J gene lost 0 bases, with 6 bases spanning the gap. The CDR3, as DNA: TGCGCCAGCAGCTCCTCTACAACTAATGAAAAACTGTTTTTT. Its protein is CASSSSTTNEKLFF.

This clone occurred once. The CDR3 spells CASGPGLVNEQFF. As DNA, the CDR3 is TGTGCCAGCGGCCCGGGACTAGTCAATGAGCAGTTCTTC. The V call is TRBV27, the J call TRBJ2-1; 8 bases match TRBD2. The germline CDR1 and CDR2 sequences are MNHEY and SMNVEV (reference sequence). The J segment lost 6 bases and the V segment lost 8 bases, leaving 6 bases of the junction unmatched. The CDR3 is made up of 13 amino acids.